Following are 29 T cell receptor beta chains from one sample sequenced in a study of T-cell memory formation after mild COVID-19. TCRdb ran MiXCR on the 5' RACE reads and lists one entry per CDR3 protein. The sample has about 560,000 distinct CDR3 sequences, roughly 18% seen once. The sequenced sample was PBMCs or a T cell subset sorted from them (not recorded which). Receptors originate from an adult woman who had mild COVID-19 (a few samples of this study predate the infection). Cell type and time point are not known.

The genes are TRBV4-3 and TRBJ2-5; D is undetermined. The CDR3 covers 13 residues. The V gene lost 0 bases and the J gene lost 5 bases, with 7 bases spanning the gap. The V gene's germline CDR1 is LGHNA and CDR2 YSLEER. The chain's CDR3 is CASSQDSTETQYF. CDR3 coding DNA: TGCGCCAGCAGCCAAGATTCGACGGAGACCCAGTACTTC.

J is TRBJ2-7 and V is TRBV5-1; no definite D call. This CDR3 is built from 17 residues. Germline V gene lookup returns CDR1 SGHRS and CDR2 YFSETQ. V was pared by 5 bases and J by 3 bases, with 24 bases between. CDR3 bases: TGCGCCAGCAGGTCCACGAGTGAGGCTAGGCGATTCTACGAGCAGTACTTC. Its protein is CASRSTSEARRFYEQYF.

The chain is built from TRBV5-6 and TRBJ2-3; D is unresolved. V was shortened by 2 bases and J by 0 bases, with 7 bases between the two germline ends. CDR1 is SGHDT and CDR2 is YYEEEE in the germline V gene. This CDR3 comprises 14 residues. CDR3 region: CASSFLLSTDTQYF. DNA of the CDR3: TGTGCCAGCAGCTTTTTGCTGAGCACAGATACGCAGTATTTT.

The rearrangement uses TRBV24-1 and TRBJ2-1, with D possibly being TRBD2 (5 bases). Between the trimmed V and J ends, which lost 9 bases and 5 bases, there was a span of 10 bases. Germline CDR1 is KGHDR and CDR2 is SFDVKD. The CDR3 is made up of 12 amino acids. The CDR3 reads CATGEGHNEQFF. DNA for the CDR3: TGTGCCACCGGAGAGGGTCACAATGAGCAGTTCTTC.

The chain carries TRBV5-5 and TRBJ1-5; 9 nucleotides match TRBD1. The V and J ends lost 4 bases and 6 bases, in that order; junction bases with no gene match: 8. The CDR3 contains 15 residues. Looked up from germline, CDR1 is SGHKS and CDR2 is YYEKEE (reference sequence). The CDR3 nucleotides are TGTGCCAGCAGCCCGTGGGGACAGGGAGGTCAGCCCCAGCATTTT. It specifies CASSPWGQGGQPQHF.

Turning to this clonotype: The CDR3 does not end in the conserved phenylalanine or tryptophan, so this is likely a read error. The chain has TRBV29-1 and TRBJ1-1, with 9 bases aligning to TRBD1. Trimming cost V 5 bases and J 2 bases; bases outside gene matches: 9. This CDR3 is built from 15 residues. The germline V gene encodes CDR1 SQVTM and CDR2 ANQGSEA. The CDR3 DNA reads as TGCAGCGTTCCCACCGGACAGGGGATCAACACTGAAGCTTTCCTT. It specifies CSVPTGQGINTEAFL.

This clonotype was detected a few times. The chain carries TRBV6-6 and TRBJ1-2, with TRBD1 matching 10 bases. CDR3 length: 16 amino acids. Trimming at V came to 5 bases and at J to 3 bases, leaving 9 bases not matched to a gene. CDR1 and CDR2 (germline): MNHNY, SVGAGI (reference sequence). CDR3 DNA sequence: TGTGCCAGCAGTCCGACAGCGACAGGGGGCGACTATGGCTACACCTTC. It codes for CASSPTATGGDYGYTF.

The chain combines TRBV12-3 or TRBV12-4 with TRBJ1-1; D perhaps matches TRBD1 (6 bases). V lost 2 bases, J lost 5 bases, and 12 bases lay in between. This CDR3 has 14 amino acids. The CDR3 sequence: CASSLRQERTEAFF. CDR3 bases: TGTGCCAGCAGTTTAAGACAGGAGAGGACTGAAGCTTTCTTT.

The rearrangement uses TRBV6-1 and TRBJ2-5; D might be TRBD2 (6 bases). The V gene lost 6 bases and the J gene lost 4 bases, with 21 bases spanning the gap. The CDR3 totals 16 residues. From germline, CDR1 is MNHNS and CDR2 SASEGT. The CDR3 region is CASRREGATGLETQYF. CDR3 nucleotide sequence: TGTGCCAGCAGGAGAGAGGGAGCAACGGGACTAGAGACCCAGTACTTC.

The chain joins TRBV5-1 to TRBJ1-1, with D possibly being TRBD1 (5 bases). CDR1 is SGHRS, CDR2 YFSETQ, per germline. Trimming pared 0 bases from V and 4 bases from J, leaving 10 bases between. This CDR3 contains 14 residues. DNA for the CDR3: TGCGCCAGCAGCTTGGGCAGGGCGGCCACTGAAGCTTTCTTT. This sequence encodes CASSLGRAATEAFF.

The chain links TRBV14 to TRBJ2-2; the D gene could be TRBD1 or TRBD2 (5 bases each). V dropped 5 bases and J dropped 2 bases, with 18 bases sitting between them. The CDR3 spans 17 residues. Germline V gene data show CDR1 as SGHDN and CDR2 as FVKESK. This chain's CDR3 is CASSTWDGKGNTGELFF. The CDR3 bases are TGTGCCAGCAGCACCTGGGACGGCAAAGGCAACACCGGGGAGCTGTTTTTT.

The chain joins TRBV5-5 to TRBJ2-1, with TRBD1 identical over 7 bases. The CDR3 loop spans 14 amino acids. The germline V gene encodes CDR1 SGHKS and CDR2 YYEKEE (reference sequence). With 2 bases clipped from V and 6 bases from J, the junction kept 5 bases outside the gene matches. The CDR3 coding sequence is TGTGCCAGCAGCTTACAGGGGACACCCAATGAGCAGTTCTTC. Translation: CASSLQGTPNEQFF. Together with reference TRBV5-5 and TRBJ2-1, the CDR3 gives the full variable domain: DAGVTQSPTHLIKTRGQQVTLRCSPISGHKSVSWYQQVLGQGPQFIFQYYEKEERGRGNFPDRFSARQFPNYSSELNVNALLLGDSALYLCASSLQGTPNEQFFGPGTRLTVL.

This clonotype was picked up a small number of times. J is TRBJ2-2 and V is TRBV29-1; D is tentatively TRBD1 or TRBD2 (5 bases each). This CDR3 contains 15 residues. Germline V gene sequence: CDR1 SQVTM, CDR2 ANQGSEA. Trimming cost V 7 bases and J 6 bases, with 21 bases left between them. The CDR3 loop is CSARRGETGSGELFF. The DNA of the CDR3 is TGCAGCGCTAGAAGGGGTGAGACGGGATCCGGGGAGCTGTTTTTT.

The rearrangement joins TRBV6-5 to TRBJ2-3; 8 nucleotides line up with TRBD1. The CDR3 loop spans 13 amino acids. The ends lost 6 bases at V and 4 bases at J; junction bases unmatched: 3. Germline V gives CDR1 MNHEY, CDR2 SVGAGI. The CDR3, as DNA: TGTGCCAGCAGACAGGGACAGGCAGATACGCAGTATTTT. Translation gives CASRQGQADTQYF.

Here the CDR3 reads CASSSARTEQYF. The CDR3 DNA sequence: TGTGCCAGCAGCTCCGCCCGAACCGAGCAGTACTTC. The rearrangement links TRBV11-3 to TRBJ2-7, with D hard to call. Trimming stripped 4 bases from V and 6 bases from J, with 10 bases between. The CDR3 sequence is 12 residues long. CDR1 and CDR2 (germline): SGHNT, YENEEA.

This clonotype was picked up a small number of times. The chain joins TRBV20-1 to TRBJ2-7; 7 bases map to TRBD2. V gave up 5 bases and J gave up 0 bases; unmatched junction bases: 16. Germline lookup yields CDR1 DFQATT and CDR2 SNEGSKA (reference sequence). The CDR3 contains 17 residues. The CDR3 DNA sequence: TGCAGTGCTCTTACAGTCTCGGGAGGCCACTACTCCTACGAGCAGTACTTC. It encodes CSALTVSGGHYSYEQYF.

In its sample, this clonotype was seen a few times. This chain joins TRBV20-1 and TRBJ2-7, with D unclear. Per the germline V gene, CDR1 is DFQATT and CDR2 is SNEGSKA (reference sequence). Trimming shortened V by 0 bases and J by 1 base, and 13 bases separated the two germline ends. There are 15 residues in the CDR3. The CDR3 DNA follows: TGCAGTGCTAGAGATGGACGGACCGGGTCCTACGAGCAGTACTTC. Its translation: CSARDGRTGSYEQYF.

This clonotype was found a few times. The gene calls are TRBV2 and TRBJ2-3; D is ambiguous. This CDR3 contains 11 residues. Germline V lookup: CDR1 SNHLY, CDR2 FYNNEI. The V and J ends lost 5 bases and 9 bases respectively, with 9 bases between them. The CDR3 here is CASSPWATQYF. CDR3 sequence (DNA): TGTGCCAGCAGTCCATGGGCCACGCAGTATTTT.

The chain combines TRBV2 with TRBJ1-3; TRBD1 matches 10 bases. This CDR3 comprises 16 residues. V lost 5 bases to trimming and J lost 0 bases; unmatched junction nucleotides: 4. The germline V gene encodes CDR1 SNHLY and CDR2 FYNNEI. DNA for the CDR3: TGTGCCAGCAGTTATAGACAGGGGGCCTCTGGAAACACCATATATTTT. This translates into CASSYRQGASGNTIYF.

This chain connects TRBV25-1 to TRBJ1-2, with 7 bases aligning to TRBD1. Germline CDR1 reads MGHDK; CDR2 reads SYGVNS. The CDR3 runs to 14 residues. J was trimmed by 4 bases and V by 6 bases; bases with no gene match: 8. CDR3 residues: CASRDSGQLYGYTF. Here the CDR3 DNA reads TGTGCCAGCAGAGATTCGGGACAGCTCTATGGCTACACCTTC.

This clonotype was observed a few times. The gene calls are TRBV12-3 or TRBV12-4 and TRBJ2-7; a possible D gene is TRBD1 (6 bases). The V and J ends lost 1 base and 4 bases respectively, with 11 bases between them. The CDR3 spans 14 residues. CDR3 in DNA: TGTGCCAGCAGTTTAGGTCACAGGGCTTACGAGCAGTACTTC. Encoded protein: CASSLGHRAYEQYF.

V usage is TRBV25-1 and J usage is TRBJ2-3, with a possible D match to TRBD1 (6 bases). Germline loops: CDR1 MGHDK, CDR2 SYGVNS. The CDR3 spans 13 residues. V lost 7 bases to trimming and J lost 0 bases, with 8 bases between them. The CDR3 reads CASTGVSTDTQYF. CDR3 nucleotide sequence: TGTGCCAGCACAGGGGTGAGCACAGATACGCAGTATTTT.

The V gene is TRBV5-1, the J gene TRBJ1-1; no reliable D call. Trimming shortened V by 2 bases and J by 1 base, and 18 bases separated the two germline ends. This CDR3 contains 17 residues. Germline-derived CDR1 and CDR2 are SGHRS and YFSETQ. In DNA form, the CDR3 reads TGCGCCAGCAGCTTTCCAAGGAAGGATTCAGGGAACACTGAAGCTTTCTTT. Translation: CASSFPRKDSGNTEAFF.

The table lists this clonotype with a few counts. This chain links TRBV7-2 with TRBJ2-3; TRBD1 might be the D (6 bases). V was cut by 5 bases and J by 0 bases, with 15 bases left in between. This CDR3 is built from 16 residues. Germline-derived CDR1 and CDR2 are SGHTA and FQGNSA. The CDR3: CASSAAGTRSTDTQYF. DNA for the CDR3: TGTGCCAGCAGCGCGGCCGGGACAAGGAGCACAGATACGCAGTATTTT.

This chain joins TRBV4-1 and TRBJ2-1; 13 bases line up with TRBD2. This CDR3 spans 18 amino acids. Germline CDR1 reads MGHRA; CDR2 reads YSYEKL. The ends lost 4 bases at V and 7 bases at J; junction bases unmatched: 13. The chain's CDR3 is CASSLPKGLAGPLNEQFF. CDR3 nucleotide sequence: TGCGCCAGCAGCCTGCCGAAGGGACTAGCGGGGCCCCTGAATGAGCAGTTCTTC.

This chain connects TRBV25-1 to TRBJ1-2; D is unresolved. Trimming stripped 6 bases from V and 8 bases from J, with 13 bases between. The CDR3 loop spans 12 amino acids. Germline CDR1 MGHDK, CDR2 SYGVNS. CDR3 nucleotides: TGTGCCAGCAGCTTAGTTGGGATGGGCTACACCTTC. The encoded protein is CASSLVGMGYTF.

The chain joins TRBV9 to TRBJ2-7; a possible D gene is TRBD2 (5 bases). V was trimmed by 1 base and J by 4 bases, leaving 15 bases between them. Per germline, CDR1 SGDLS and CDR2 YYNGEE. The CDR3 length is 15 residues. For the CDR3, the DNA is TGTGCCAGCAGCGTAAGCGTGGGAGTGGAGTACGAGCAGTACTTC. Protein product: CASSVSVGVEYEQYF.

The CDR3 spells CASSRGLKRDEQYF. The CDR3 DNA follows: TGTGCCAGCAGCCGAGGGCTTAAGCGGGACGAGCAGTACTTC. The V and J genes are TRBV28 and TRBJ2-7; a weak D match, TRBD2 (6 bases). This CDR3 is 14 amino acids long. CDR1 is MDHEN and CDR2 is SYDVKM in the germline V gene. Trimming cost V 6 bases and J 5 bases, with 17 bases left between them.

This rearrangement joins TRBV3-1 to TRBJ2-2; 7 bases line up with TRBD1. Germline CDR1 is LGHDT and CDR2 is YNNKEL (reference sequence). The CDR3 length is 14 residues. Losses at the gene ends were 6 bases for V and 4 bases for J; bases not matched to a gene: 5. This chain's CDR3 is CASRPTGSTGELFF. The CDR3 DNA reads TGTGCCAGCAGGCCGACAGGGTCCACCGGGGAGCTGTTTTTT.